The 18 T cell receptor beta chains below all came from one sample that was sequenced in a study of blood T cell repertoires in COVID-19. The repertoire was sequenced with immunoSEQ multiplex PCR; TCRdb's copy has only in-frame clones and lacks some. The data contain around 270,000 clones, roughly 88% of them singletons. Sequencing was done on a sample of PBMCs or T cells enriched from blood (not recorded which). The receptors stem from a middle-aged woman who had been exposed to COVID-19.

CDR3 sequence (DNA): TGTGCCAGCAGCGGTCGACTAGCGGGAGGGTCCCCCTACAATGAGCAGTTCTTC. It translates to CASSGRLAGGSPYNEQFF. The chain joins TRBV14 to TRBJ2-1; TRBD2 matches 14 bases. V gave up 5 bases and J gave up 2 bases; unmatched junction bases: 8. In germline, CDR1 is SGHDN, CDR2 FVKESK. This CDR3 spans 18 amino acids.

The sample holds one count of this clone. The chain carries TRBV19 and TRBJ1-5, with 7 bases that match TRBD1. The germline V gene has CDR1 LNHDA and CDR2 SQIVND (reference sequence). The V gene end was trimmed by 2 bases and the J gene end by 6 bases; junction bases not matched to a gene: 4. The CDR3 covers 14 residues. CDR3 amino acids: CASSIRQGGQPQHF. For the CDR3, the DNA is TGTGCCAGTAGTATACGCCAGGGGGGTCAGCCCCAGCATTTT.

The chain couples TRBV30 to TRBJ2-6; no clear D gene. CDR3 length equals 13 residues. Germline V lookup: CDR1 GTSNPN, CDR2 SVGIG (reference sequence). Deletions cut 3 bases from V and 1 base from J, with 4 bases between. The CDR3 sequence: CAWSRSGANVLTF. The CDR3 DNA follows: TGTGCCTGGAGCAGGTCTGGGGCCAACGTCCTGACTTTC. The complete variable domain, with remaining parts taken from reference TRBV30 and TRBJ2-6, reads SQTIHQWPATLVQPVGSPLSLECTVEGTSNPNLYWYRQAAGRGLQLLFYSVGIGQISSEVPQNLSASRPQDRQFILSSKKLLLSDSGFYLCAWSRSGANVLTFGAGSRLTVL.

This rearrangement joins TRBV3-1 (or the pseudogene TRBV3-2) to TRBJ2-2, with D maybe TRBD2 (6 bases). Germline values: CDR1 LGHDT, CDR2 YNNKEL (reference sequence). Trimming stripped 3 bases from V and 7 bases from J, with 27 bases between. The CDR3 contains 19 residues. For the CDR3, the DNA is TGTGCCAGCAGCCAGAAACACCGGGGGAGCGGTCGGGGTTACGGGGAGCTGTTTTTT. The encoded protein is CASSQKHRGSGRGYGELFF.

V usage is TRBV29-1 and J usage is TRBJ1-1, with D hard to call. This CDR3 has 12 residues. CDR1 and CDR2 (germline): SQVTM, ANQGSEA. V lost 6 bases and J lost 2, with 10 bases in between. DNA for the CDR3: TGCAGCGTGAGGTATTTAAACACTGAAGCTTTCTTT. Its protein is CSVRYLNTEAFF.

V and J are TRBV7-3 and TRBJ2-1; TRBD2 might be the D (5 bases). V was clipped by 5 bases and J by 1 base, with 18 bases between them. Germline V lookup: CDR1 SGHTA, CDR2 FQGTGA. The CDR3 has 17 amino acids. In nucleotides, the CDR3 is TGTGCCAGCAGCCCGGACTTATCGATTGGGTCCTACAATGAGCAGTTCTTC. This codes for CASSPDLSIGSYNEQFF.

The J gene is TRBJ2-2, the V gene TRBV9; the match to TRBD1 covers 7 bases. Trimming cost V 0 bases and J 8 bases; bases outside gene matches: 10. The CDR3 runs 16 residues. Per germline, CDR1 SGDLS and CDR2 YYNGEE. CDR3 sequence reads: CASSVVDRELQGELFF. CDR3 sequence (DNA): TGTGCCAGCAGCGTAGTCGACAGGGAGTTGCAAGGGGAGCTGTTTTTT. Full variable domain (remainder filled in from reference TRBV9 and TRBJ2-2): DSGVTQTPKHLITATGQRVTLRCSPRSGDLSVYWYQQSLDQGLQFLIQYYNGEERAKGNILERFSAQQFPDLHSELNLSSLELGDSALYFCASSVVDRELQGELFFGEGSRLTVL.

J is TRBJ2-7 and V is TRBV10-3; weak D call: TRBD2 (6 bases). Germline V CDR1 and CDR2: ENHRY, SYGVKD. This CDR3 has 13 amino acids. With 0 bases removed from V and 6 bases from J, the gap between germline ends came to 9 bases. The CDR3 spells CAISESREREQYV. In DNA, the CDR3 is TGTGCCATCAGTGAGTCACGGGAGCGCGAGCAGTACGTC.

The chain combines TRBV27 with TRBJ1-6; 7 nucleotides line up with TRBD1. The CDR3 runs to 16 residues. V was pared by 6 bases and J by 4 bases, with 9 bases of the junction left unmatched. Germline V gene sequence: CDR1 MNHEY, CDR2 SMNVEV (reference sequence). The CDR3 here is CASRNSGGLYNSPLHF. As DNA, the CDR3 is TGTGCCAGCAGGAATTCAGGGGGACTTTATAATTCACCCCTCCACTTT.

The CDR3 coding sequence is TGTGCCAGTAGTTCCCAGACAGGGGCCTACGAGCAGTACTTC. It is translated as CASSSQTGAYEQYF. The rearrangement links TRBV19 to TRBJ2-7; TRBD1 matches at 8 bases. With V trimmed by 5 bases and J by 2 bases, 5 bases remained unmatched. Per germline, CDR1 LNHDA and CDR2 SQIVND (reference sequence). The CDR3 extends over 14 amino acids.

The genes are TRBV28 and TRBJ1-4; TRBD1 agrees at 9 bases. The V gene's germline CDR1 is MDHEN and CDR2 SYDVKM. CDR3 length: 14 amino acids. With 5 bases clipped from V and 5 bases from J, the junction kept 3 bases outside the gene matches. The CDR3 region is CASSTGTGNEKLFF. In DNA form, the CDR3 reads TGTGCCAGCAGTACCGGGACAGGGAATGAAAAACTGTTTTTT.

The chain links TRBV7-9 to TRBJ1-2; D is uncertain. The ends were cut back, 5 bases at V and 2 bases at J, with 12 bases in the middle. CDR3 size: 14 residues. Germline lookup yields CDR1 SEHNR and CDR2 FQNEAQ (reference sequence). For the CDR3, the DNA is TGTGCCAGCAGCCCCGAGGGTGGGAACTATGGCTACACCTTC. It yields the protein CASSPEGGNYGYTF.

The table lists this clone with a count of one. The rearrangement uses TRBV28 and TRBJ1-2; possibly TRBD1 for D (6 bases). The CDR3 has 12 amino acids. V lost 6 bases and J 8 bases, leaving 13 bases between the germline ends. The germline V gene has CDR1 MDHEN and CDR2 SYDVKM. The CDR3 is CASRGTPWGYTF. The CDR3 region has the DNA TGTGCCAGCAGGGGGACACCGTGGGGCTACACCTTC.

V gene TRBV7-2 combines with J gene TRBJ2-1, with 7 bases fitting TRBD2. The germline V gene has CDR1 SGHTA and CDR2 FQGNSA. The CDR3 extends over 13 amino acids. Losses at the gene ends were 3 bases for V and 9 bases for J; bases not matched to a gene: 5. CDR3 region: CASSFPGGSEQFF. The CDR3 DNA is TGTGCCAGCAGCTTCCCCGGGGGGTCTGAGCAGTTCTTC. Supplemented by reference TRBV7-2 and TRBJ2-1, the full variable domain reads GAGVSQSPSNKVTEKGKDVELRCDPISGHTALYWYRQSLGQGLEFLIYFQGNSAPDKSGLPSDRFSAERTGGSVSTLTIQRTQQEDSAVYLCASSFPGGSEQFFGPGTRLTVL.

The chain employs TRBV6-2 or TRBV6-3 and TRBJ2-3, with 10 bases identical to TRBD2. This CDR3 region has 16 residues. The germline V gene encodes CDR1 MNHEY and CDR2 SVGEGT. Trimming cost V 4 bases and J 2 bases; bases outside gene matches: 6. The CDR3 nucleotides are TGTGCCAGCAGTTCCCGGACTAGCGGATTCACAGATACGCAGTATTTT. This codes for CASSSRTSGFTDTQYF.

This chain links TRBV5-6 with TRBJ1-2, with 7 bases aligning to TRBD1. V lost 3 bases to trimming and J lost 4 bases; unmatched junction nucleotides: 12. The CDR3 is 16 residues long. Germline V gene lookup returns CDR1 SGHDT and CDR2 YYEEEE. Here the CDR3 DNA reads TGTGCCAGCAGCTCCGTGGGGGCAGGGGGAGTCTATGGCTACACCTTC. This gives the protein CASSSVGAGGVYGYTF.

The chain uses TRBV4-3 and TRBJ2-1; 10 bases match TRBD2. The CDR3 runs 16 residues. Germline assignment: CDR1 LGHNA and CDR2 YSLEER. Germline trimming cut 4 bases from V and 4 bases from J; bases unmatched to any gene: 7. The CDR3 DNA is TGCGCCAGCAGCCGAACTGGGACTAGCGTTTACAATGAGCAGTTCTTC. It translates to CASSRTGTSVYNEQFF.

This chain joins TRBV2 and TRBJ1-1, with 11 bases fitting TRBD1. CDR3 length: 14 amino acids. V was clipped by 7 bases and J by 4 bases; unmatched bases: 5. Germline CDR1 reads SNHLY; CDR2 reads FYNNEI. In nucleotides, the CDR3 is TGTGCCAGCATGGACAGGGGGCTCGGCACTGAAGCTTTCTTT. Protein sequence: CASMDRGLGTEAFF.